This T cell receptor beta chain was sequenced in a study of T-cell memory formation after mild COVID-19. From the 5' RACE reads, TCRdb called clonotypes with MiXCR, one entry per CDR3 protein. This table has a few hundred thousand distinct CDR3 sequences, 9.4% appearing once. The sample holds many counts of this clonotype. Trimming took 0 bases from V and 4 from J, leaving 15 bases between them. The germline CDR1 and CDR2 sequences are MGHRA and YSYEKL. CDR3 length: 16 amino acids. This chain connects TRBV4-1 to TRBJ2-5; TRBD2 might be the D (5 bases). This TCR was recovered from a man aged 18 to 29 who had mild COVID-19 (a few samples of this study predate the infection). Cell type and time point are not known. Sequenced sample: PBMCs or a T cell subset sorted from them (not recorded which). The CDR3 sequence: CASSQDSGLWPETQYF. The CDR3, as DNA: TGCGCCAGCAGCCAAGATTCCGGACTCTGGCCAGAGACCCAGTACTTC.